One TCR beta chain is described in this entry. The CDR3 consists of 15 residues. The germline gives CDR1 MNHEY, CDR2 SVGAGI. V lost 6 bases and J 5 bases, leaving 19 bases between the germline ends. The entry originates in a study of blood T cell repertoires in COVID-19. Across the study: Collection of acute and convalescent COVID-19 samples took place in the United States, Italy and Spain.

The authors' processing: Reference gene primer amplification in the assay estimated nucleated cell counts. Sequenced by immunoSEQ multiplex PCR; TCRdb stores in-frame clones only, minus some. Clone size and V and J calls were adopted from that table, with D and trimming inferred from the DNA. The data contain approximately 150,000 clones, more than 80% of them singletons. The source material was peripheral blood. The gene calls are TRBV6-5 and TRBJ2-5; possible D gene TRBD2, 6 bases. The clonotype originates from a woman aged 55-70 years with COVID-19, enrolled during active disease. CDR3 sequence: CASRTKGGSSETQYF. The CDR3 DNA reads TGTGCCAGCAGAACGAAGGGAGGCTCTTCGGAGACCCAGTACTTC.